This TCR beta chain was profiled in a study of human T cells and chemical hapten exposure. Study in general: While the approximately 25-week study was under way, patients received diphenylcyclopropenone on the scalp every week. DPC (0.01%) was patch tested on the upper back and read at 6 days.

A single record per CDR3 protein comes from TCRdb applying MiXCR to the RACE reads. Of tens of thousands of distinct CDR3 sequences in the sample, approximately 12% were seen once. As for time point: patch test 3, about 24 weeks after DPC sensitization. Noted treatment: therapeutic diphenylcyclopropenone sensitization with weekly scalp DPC. Unfractionated whole blood served as the source for total RNA extraction. The sequence was collected from a woman between 35 and 50 years old with alopecia areata. Some clones in this sample may be carry-over from other donors' samples. The specimen was whole blood, collected in connection with sensitization to the hapten diphenylcyclopropenone (DPC).

CDR3 amino acids: CASSFVPEGDSYNEQFF. CDR3 DNA: TGTGCCAGCAGTTTTGTTCCGGAGGGCGATTCCTACAATGAGCAGTTCTTC. The rearrangement uses TRBV28 and TRBJ2-1; perhaps TRBD2 as D (6 bases). CDR1 and CDR2 (germline): MDHEN, SYDVKM. Trimming removed 3 bases from V and 1 base from J, with 16 bases in between. This CDR3 is built from 17 residues.